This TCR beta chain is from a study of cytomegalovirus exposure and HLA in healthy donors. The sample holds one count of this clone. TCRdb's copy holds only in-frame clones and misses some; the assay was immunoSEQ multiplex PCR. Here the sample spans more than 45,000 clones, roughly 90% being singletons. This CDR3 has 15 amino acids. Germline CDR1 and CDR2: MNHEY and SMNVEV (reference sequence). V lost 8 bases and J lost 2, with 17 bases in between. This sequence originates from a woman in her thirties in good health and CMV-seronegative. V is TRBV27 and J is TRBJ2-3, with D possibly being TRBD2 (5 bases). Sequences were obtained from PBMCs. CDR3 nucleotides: TGTGCCAGCGCCCCCGCTAGAGGGAACACAGATACGCAGTATTTT. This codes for CASAPARGNTDTQYF.